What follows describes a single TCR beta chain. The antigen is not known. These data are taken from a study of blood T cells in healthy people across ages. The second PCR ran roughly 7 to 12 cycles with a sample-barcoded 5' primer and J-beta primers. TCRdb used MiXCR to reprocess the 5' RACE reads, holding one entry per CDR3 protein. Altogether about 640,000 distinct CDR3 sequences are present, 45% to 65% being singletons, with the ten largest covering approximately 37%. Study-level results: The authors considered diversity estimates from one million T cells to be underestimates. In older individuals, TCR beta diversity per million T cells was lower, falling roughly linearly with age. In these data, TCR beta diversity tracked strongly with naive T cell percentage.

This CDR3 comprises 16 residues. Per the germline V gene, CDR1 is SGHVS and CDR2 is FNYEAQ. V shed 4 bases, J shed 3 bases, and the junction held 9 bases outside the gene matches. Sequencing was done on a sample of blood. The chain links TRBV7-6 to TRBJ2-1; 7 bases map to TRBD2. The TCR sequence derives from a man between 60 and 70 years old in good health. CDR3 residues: CASSSFTGLDYNEQFF. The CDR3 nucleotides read TGTGCCAGCAGCTCCTTCACAGGACTAGACTACAATGAGCAGTTCTTC.